These 17 T cell receptor beta chains came from one sample sequenced in a study of Graves' ophthalmopathy and Graves' hyperthyroidism. RNA served as the template for amplifying TCR beta CDR3 regions. An opening RT-PCR round employed HTBI primers and preceded a second-round multiplex PCR. TCRdb redid the calling of the multiplex PCR reads with MiXCR, one entry per CDR3 protein. Altogether more than 300,000 distinct CDR3 sequences are present, 15% being singletons, with the ten largest covering approximately 7%. Sequences were obtained from peripheral blood. The origin of the receptors is a woman in her late teens or twenties with stable Graves' hyperthyroidism.

This clonotype was counted ten times or more. V is TRBV29-1 and J is TRBJ1-2; unclear D gene. V was shortened by 3 bases and J by 0 bases, with 2 bases between the two germline ends. The germline gives CDR1 SQVTM, CDR2 ANQGSEA. This CDR3 contains 11 residues. CDR3 sequence (DNA): TGCAGCGTTGACGCTAACTATGGCTACACCTTC. Its translation: CSVDANYGYTF.

The table lists this clonotype with many counts. The chain has TRBV2 and TRBJ1-2; a weak D match, TRBD1 (6 bases). V dropped 8 bases and J dropped 4 bases, with 17 bases sitting between them. This CDR3 has 14 amino acids. Germline CDR1 reads SNHLY; CDR2 reads FYNNEI. The CDR3 nucleotides are TGTGCCAGCCCCCCCCGGGGGCGGGTCTATGGCTACACCTTC. Translated: CASPPRGRVYGYTF. Supplemented by reference TRBV2 and TRBJ1-2, the full variable domain reads EPEVTQTPSHQVTQMGQEVILRCVPISNHLYFYWYRQILGQKVEFLVSFYNNEISEKSEIFDDQFSVERPDGSNFTLKIRSTKLEDSAMYFCASPPRGRVYGYTFGSGTRLTVV.

The chain uses TRBV10-1 and TRBJ1-5; D is unresolved. Trimming left V 6 bases short and J 4 bases short, with 13 bases between. There are 14 residues in the CDR3. Germline CDR1 and CDR2: WNHNN and SYGVQD (reference sequence). DNA of the CDR3: TGCGCCAGCAGATACCAGGCCTCTAATCAGCCCCAGCATTTT. It encodes CASRYQASNQPQHF.

This clonotype came up many times. The chain couples TRBV4-1 to TRBJ2-2; the match to TRBD2 covers 9 bases. Per germline, CDR1 MGHRA and CDR2 YSYEKL. Trimming took 2 bases from V and 7 from J; bases not matched to a gene: 5. CDR3 size: 15 residues. The CDR3 nucleotides read TGCGCCAGCAGCCAAAGCGGGGGGTACGTCGGGGAGCTGTTTTTT. Translated: CASSQSGGYVGELFF.

Many counts were recorded for this clonotype. Its ends do not fully match the called genes, so a read error is possible. This chain connects TRBV12-3 or TRBV12-4 to TRBJ2-4, with 9 bases fitting TRBD1. CDR3 length: 16 amino acids. CDR3: CASSLMFRDRENIKYF. CDR3 bases: TGTGCCAGCAGTTTAATGTTTCGGGACAGGGAAAACATTAAGTACTTC.

This clonotype came up many times. This CDR3 is CASSLRDSYEQYF. The CDR3, as DNA: TGTGCCAGCAGCTTAAGGGACTCCTACGAGCAGTACTTC. V is TRBV7-3 and J is TRBJ2-7, with unresolved D. The CDR3 extends over 13 amino acids. The germline CDR1 and CDR2 sequences are SGHTA and FQGTGA. V was cut by 1 base and J by 0 bases, with 4 bases left in between.

This clonotype was observed at least ten times. This chain links TRBV20-1 with TRBJ2-7; TRBD2 matches 7 bases. The V and J ends lost 5 bases and 0 bases, in that order; junction bases with no gene match: 7. Germline V gives CDR1 DFQATT, CDR2 SNEGSKA (reference sequence). There are 14 residues in the CDR3. The DNA of the CDR3 is TGCAGTGCTCTAGCGGCGAGGAGCTCCTACGAGCAGTACTTC. The encoded protein is CSALAARSSYEQYF.

This clonotype has a handful of counts. The chain combines TRBV6-4 with TRBJ2-2; D ambiguous. Germline CDR1 is MRHNA and CDR2 is SNTAGT. Trimming stripped 3 bases from V and 4 bases from J, with 6 bases between. The CDR3 length is 13 residues. CDR3 residues: CASSEVGTGELFF. The DNA for the CDR3 is TGTGCCAGCAGTGAGGTGGGCACCGGGGAGCTGTTTTTT.

This clonotype was observed many times. This chain connects TRBV7-2 to TRBJ2-7; TRBD1 matches at 8 bases. Unmatched junction bases numbered 3, after V lost 2 bases and J lost 0 bases. This CDR3 spans 15 amino acids. The germline V gene encodes CDR1 SGHTA and CDR2 FQGNSA. This CDR3 is CASSLSQGVSYEQYF. CDR3 bases: TGTGCCAGCAGCTTATCACAGGGGGTCTCCTACGAGCAGTACTTC.

This clonotype has a count of ten or more. This chain joins TRBV29-1 and TRBJ2-7; D uncertain. CDR1 is SQVTM and CDR2 is ANQGSEA in the germline V gene. This CDR3 comprises 13 residues. V lost 6 bases and J 0 bases, leaving 12 bases between the germline ends. The CDR3 sequence: CSVVEITSYEQYF. CDR3 bases: TGCAGCGTAGTAGAAATAACCTCCTACGAGCAGTACTTC.

This clonotype has at least ten counts. CDR3: CSVVRWPLAYGYTF. For the CDR3, the DNA is TGCAGCGTTGTCCGATGGCCGCTTGCCTATGGCTACACCTTC. The chain couples TRBV29-1 to TRBJ1-2; D gene ambiguous. This CDR3 has 14 residues. The V gene's germline CDR1 is SQVTM and CDR2 ANQGSEA. The ends were cut back, 4 bases at V and 4 bases at J, with 16 bases in the middle.

This clonotype was seen only a few times. This CDR3 reads CASSPRGRWGGMNTEAFF. The CDR3 DNA is TGTGCCAGCAGCCCGAGAGGTCGTTGGGGGGGGATGAACACTGAAGCTTTCTTT. The chain links TRBV3-1 to TRBJ1-1, with D maybe TRBD1 (5 bases). Germline V CDR1 and CDR2: LGHDT, YNNKEL (reference sequence). Trimming removed 4 bases from V and 0 bases from J, with 21 bases in between. The CDR3 covers 18 residues.

The chain carries TRBV3-1 and TRBJ1-1, with 7 bases aligning to TRBD1. Germline CDR1 LGHDT, CDR2 YNNKEL (reference sequence). This CDR3 spans 15 amino acids. Trimming took 3 bases from V and 7 from J; bases not matched to a gene: 11. DNA of the CDR3: TGTGCCAGCAGCCAGAGCCCTGGACAGGTTCGTGAAGCTTTCTTT. Translation gives CASSQSPGQVREAFF.

This clonotype has only a few counts. The chain combines TRBV2 with TRBJ1-5; TRBD1 aligns across 8 bases. This CDR3 region has 14 residues. With 9 bases clipped from V and 3 bases from J, the junction kept 7 bases outside the gene matches. Germline CDR1 reads SNHLY; CDR2 reads FYNNEI. The CDR3 is CASQGASPNQPQHF. CDR3 nucleotide sequence: TGTGCCAGTCAGGGGGCCAGCCCCAATCAGCCCCAGCATTTT.

This clonotype was observed many times. The chain is built from TRBV6-2 or TRBV6-3 and TRBJ1-1; possible D gene TRBD1, 5 bases. The CDR3 runs 13 residues. The germline V gene has CDR1 MNHEY and CDR2 SVGEGT. V shed 6 bases and J shed 7 bases, with 15 bases lying between them. The CDR3 is CASSPARGIEAFF. Written as DNA, the CDR3 is TGTGCCAGCAGCCCTGCCCGGGGCATTGAAGCTTTCTTT.

This clonotype was detected only a few times. V usage is TRBV5-1 and J usage is TRBJ1-2; TRBD1 matches 9 bases. The CDR3 extends over 16 amino acids. Germline loops: CDR1 SGHRS, CDR2 YFSETQ. Trimming cost V 4 bases and J 8 bases; bases outside gene matches: 15. Written as DNA, the CDR3 is TGCGCCAGCAGCCCCGACCCCGGGACAGGGAAATACGGCTACACCTTC. Its protein is CASSPDPGTGKYGYTF.

This clonotype was seen ten or more times. The chain is built from TRBV19 and TRBJ2-2; tentatively, D is TRBD1 (5 bases). The length of the CDR3 is 14 residues. Trimming shortened V by 3 bases and J by 8 bases, and 13 bases separated the two germline ends. Germline V CDR1 and CDR2: LNHDA, SQIVND (reference sequence). This chain's CDR3 is CASSIKGRAGELFF. Written as DNA, the CDR3 is TGTGCCAGTAGTATCAAGGGGCGAGCGGGGGAGCTGTTTTTT.